This T cell receptor (beta chain) stems from a study of CD8 T cells in Susac syndrome. CDR3 size: 13 residues. Germline loops: CDR1 MNHEY, CDR2 SVGEGT. V lost 6 bases and J 1 base, leaving 9 bases between the germline ends. Random hexamers were used to reverse transcribe 0.5 to 1 ug of RNA. TCRdb recomputed calls from the immunoSEQ multiplex PCR reads with MiXCR, one row per CDR3 protein. The table shows a few hundred thousand distinct CDR3 sequences, with 92% occurring only once. TCR beta sequences were obtained from blood CD8+ and CD4+ T cells. Stable or active relapsing-remitting multiple sclerosis, untreated and meeting revised McDonald criteria, defined the controls. The CD8+ and CD4+ T cells were negatively isolated, with the TEMRA cells enriched by FACS.

J is TRBJ1-2 and V is TRBV6-2 or TRBV6-3, with unresolved D. The sequenced sample consisted of CD4+ T cells from PBMCs. The receptor was isolated from a human donor with multiple sclerosis. The CDR3, as DNA: TGTGCCAGCAGCCCTACATTTAACTATGGCTACACCTTC. Translation: CASSPTFNYGYTF.